This TCR beta chain was captured by sequencing in a study of CD8 T cells in ankylosing spondylitis. Findings of the study overall: Characteristic of ankylosing spondylitis blood, it appeared, was a TCR beta motif comprising several highly homologous variants.

MiXCR, applied by TCRdb to the 5' RACE reads, yields one record per CDR3 protein. The profile covers roughly 230,000 distinct CDR3 sequences, with roughly a tenth appearing a single time and about 2.5% taken by the ten largest. In its sample, this clonotype was seen many times. The antigen is not known. V gave up 8 bases and J gave up 2 bases; unmatched junction bases: 13. The CDR3 has 16 residues. The chain combines TRBV12-3 or TRBV12-4 with TRBJ2-3; TRBD2 matches at 7 bases. The clonotype comes from a male donor with ankylosing spondylitis or in good health (not recorded which). The sample was blood, either unsorted or a sorted T cell fraction (not recorded which). The CDR3 DNA follows: TGTGCCAGCCGCTTAGGTGGCGGGGGTAACACAGATACGCAGTATTTT. Translated: CASRLGGGGNTDTQYF.